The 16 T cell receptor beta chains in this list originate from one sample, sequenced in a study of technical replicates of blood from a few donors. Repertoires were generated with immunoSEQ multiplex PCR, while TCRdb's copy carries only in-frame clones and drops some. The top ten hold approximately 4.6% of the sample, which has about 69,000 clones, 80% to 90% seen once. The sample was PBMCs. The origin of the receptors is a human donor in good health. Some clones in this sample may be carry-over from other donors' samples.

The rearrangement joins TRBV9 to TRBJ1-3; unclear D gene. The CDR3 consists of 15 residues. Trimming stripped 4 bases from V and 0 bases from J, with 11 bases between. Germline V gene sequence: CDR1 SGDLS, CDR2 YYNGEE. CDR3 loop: CASSPPESSGNTIYF. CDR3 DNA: TGTGCCAGCAGCCCCCCGGAGAGCTCTGGAAACACCATATATTTT.

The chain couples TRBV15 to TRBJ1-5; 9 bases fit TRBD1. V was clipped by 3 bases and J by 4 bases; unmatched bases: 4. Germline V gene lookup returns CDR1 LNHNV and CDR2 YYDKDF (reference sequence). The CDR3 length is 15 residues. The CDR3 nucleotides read TGTGCCACCAGCAGGGGGACAGGGAGAAATCAGCCCCAGCATTTT. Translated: CATSRGTGRNQPQHF.

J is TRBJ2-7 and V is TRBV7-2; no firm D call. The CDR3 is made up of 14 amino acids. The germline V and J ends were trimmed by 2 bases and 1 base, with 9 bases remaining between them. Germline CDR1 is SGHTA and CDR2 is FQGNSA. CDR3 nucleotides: TGTGCCAGCAGCTTAAGCGCCGGGTCCTACGAGCAGTACTTC. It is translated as CASSLSAGSYEQYF.

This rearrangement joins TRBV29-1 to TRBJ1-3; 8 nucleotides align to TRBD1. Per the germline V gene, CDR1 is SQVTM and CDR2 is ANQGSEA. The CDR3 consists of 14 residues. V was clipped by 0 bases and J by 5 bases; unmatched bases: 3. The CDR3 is CSVEDRDRRNTIYF. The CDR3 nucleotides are TGCAGCGTTGAAGACCGGGACAGGCGAAACACCATATATTTT.

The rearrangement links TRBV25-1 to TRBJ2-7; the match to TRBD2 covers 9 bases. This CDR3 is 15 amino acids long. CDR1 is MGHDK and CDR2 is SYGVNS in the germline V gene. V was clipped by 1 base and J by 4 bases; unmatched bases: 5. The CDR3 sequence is CASSESSSGVYEQYF. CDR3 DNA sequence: TGTGCCAGCAGTGAATCTTCTAGCGGGGTATACGAGCAGTACTTC.

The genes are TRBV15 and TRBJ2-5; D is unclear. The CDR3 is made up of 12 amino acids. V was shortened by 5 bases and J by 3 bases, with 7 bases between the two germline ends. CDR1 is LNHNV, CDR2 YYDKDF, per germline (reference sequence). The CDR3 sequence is CATSGQKETQYF. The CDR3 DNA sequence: TGTGCCACCAGCGGCCAGAAAGAGACCCAGTACTTC.

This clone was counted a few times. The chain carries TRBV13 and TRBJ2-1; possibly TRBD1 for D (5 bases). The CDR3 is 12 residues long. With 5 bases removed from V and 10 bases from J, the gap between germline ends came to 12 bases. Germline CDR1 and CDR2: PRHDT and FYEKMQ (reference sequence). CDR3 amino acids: CASSQGLGEQFF. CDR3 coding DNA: TGTGCCAGCAGCCAGGGTTTAGGGGAGCAGTTCTTC.

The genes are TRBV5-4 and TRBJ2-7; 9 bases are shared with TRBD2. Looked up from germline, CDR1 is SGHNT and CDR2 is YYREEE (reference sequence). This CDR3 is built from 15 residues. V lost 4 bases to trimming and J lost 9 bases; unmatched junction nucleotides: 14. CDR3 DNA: TGTGCCAGCAGCCCAATAGCGGGAGCGCATTTTACGCAGTACTTC. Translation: CASSPIAGAHFTQYF.

CDR3 sequence reads: CASSPNPNRNTQYF. For the CDR3, the DNA is TGTGCCAGCAGTCCCAATCCCAACAGGAATACGCAGTATTTT. The rearrangement links TRBV27 to TRBJ2-3; possible D gene TRBD1, 5 bases. CDR1 and CDR2 (germline): MNHEY, SMNVEV (reference sequence). This CDR3 contains 14 residues. V was shortened by 5 bases and J by 7 bases, with 16 bases between the two germline ends.

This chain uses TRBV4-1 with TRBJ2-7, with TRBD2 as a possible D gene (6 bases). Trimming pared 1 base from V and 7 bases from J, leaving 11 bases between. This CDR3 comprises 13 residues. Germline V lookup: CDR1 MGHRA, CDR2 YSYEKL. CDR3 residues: CASSQVGGWEQYF. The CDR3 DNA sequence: TGCGCCAGCAGCCAAGTCGGAGGGTGGGAGCAGTACTTC.

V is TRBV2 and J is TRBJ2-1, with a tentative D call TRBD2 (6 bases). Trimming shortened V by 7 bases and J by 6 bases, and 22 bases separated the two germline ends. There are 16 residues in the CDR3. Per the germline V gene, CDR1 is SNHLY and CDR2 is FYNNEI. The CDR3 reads CASTDGTATFINEQFF. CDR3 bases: TGTGCCAGCACAGACGGGACTGCCACCTTCATCAATGAGCAGTTCTTC.

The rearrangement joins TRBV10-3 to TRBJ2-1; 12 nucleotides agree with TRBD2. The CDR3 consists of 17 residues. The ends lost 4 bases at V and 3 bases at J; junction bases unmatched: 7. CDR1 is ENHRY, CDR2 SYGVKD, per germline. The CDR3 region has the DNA TGTGCCATCAGTGGACACAGGACTAGCGGGGACTACAATGAGCAGTTCTTC. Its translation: CAISGHRTSGDYNEQFF.

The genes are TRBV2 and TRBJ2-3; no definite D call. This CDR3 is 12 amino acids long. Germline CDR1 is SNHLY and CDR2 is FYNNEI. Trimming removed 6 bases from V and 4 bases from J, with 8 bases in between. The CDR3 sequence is CASSYLSDTQYF. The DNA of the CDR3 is TGTGCCAGCAGCTATTTATCAGATACGCAGTATTTT.

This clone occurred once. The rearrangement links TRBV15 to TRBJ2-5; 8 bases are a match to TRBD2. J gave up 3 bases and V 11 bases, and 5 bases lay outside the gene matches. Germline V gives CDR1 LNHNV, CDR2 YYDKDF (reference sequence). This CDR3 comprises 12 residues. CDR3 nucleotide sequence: TGTGCCGCCGCAGCGGGGGAAGAGACCCAGTACTTC. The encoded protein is CAAAAGEETQYF.

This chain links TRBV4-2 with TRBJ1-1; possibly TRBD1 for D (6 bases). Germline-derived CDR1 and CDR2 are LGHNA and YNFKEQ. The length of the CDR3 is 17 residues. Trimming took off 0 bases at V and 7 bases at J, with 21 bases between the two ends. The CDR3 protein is CASSQDLGTPSRVEAFF. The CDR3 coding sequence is TGTGCCAGCAGCCAAGATTTGGGGACACCTAGCCGAGTTGAAGCTTTCTTT.

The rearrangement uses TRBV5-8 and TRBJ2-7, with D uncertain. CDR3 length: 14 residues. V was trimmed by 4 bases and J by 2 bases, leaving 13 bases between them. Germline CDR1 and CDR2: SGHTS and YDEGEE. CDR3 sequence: CASSLFPSAYEQYF. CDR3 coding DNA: TGTGCCAGCAGCCTGTTCCCCTCAGCCTACGAGCAGTACTTC.